This paragraph reports one TCR beta chain. This sample is drawn from a study of early T cells in non-severe SARS-CoV-2 infection. Study-level information: Chains were unpaired, as sequencing was done on bulk RNA from unsorted whole blood.

The CDR3 has 14 residues. The trim removed 5 bases at V and 5 bases at J, leaving 6 bases unmatched. Germline V gene lookup returns CDR1 WNHNN and CDR2 SYGVQD (reference sequence). Individual cDNA molecules carried attached unique molecular identifiers. TCRdb redid the calling of the 5' RACE reads with MiXCR, one entry per CDR3 protein. The data show 35,000 to 45,000 distinct CDR3 sequences, around 6% seen once. Sequenced input: whole blood. The sequence was collected from an adult who was a healthcare worker with PCR-confirmed SARS-CoV-2 infection or an uninfected control (not recorded which). The rearrangement links TRBV10-1 to TRBJ2-5; TRBD2 agrees at 9 bases. The CDR3 nucleotides read TGCGCCAGCAGTCCGGGACTAGCTCGGGAGACCCAGTACTTC. This translates into CASSPGLARETQYF.